The clone carrying this T cell receptor (beta chain) was recorded a few times. This sample stems from a study of blood T cell repertoires in COVID-19. At the level of the study: Samples of COVID-19 (acute and convalescent) were obtained from the United States, Italy and Spain. T cells, B-cell-depleted T cells, or PBMCs provided the cDNA or gDNA that served as material.

Trimming at V came to 3 bases and at J to 8 bases, leaving 6 bases not matched to a gene. Germline CDR1 reads SQVTM; CDR2 reads ANQGSEA. This CDR3 spans 12 amino acids. TCRdb's copy holds only in-frame clones and misses some; the assay was immunoSEQ multiplex PCR. Of 120,000 or so clones in the sample, 55% to 70% were seen once. This TCR was recovered from a woman aged 70-85 years with acute or convalescent COVID-19. The sample consisted of peripheral blood. V and J are TRBV29-1 and TRBJ1-2; TRBD1 agrees at 7 bases. DNA for the CDR3: TGCAGCGTTGACGCGACAGGGCCAGGCTACACCTTC. Amino acid sequence: CSVDATGPGYTF.